The TCR beta chain described here comes from a study of blood T cell repertoires in COVID-19 (TCRdb year 2020). For the study in its entirety: Collaborator samples came from the United States, Italy and Spain and covered acute and convalescent phases of COVID-19. The material from the prospective study consisted of cDNA or gDNA derived from T cells, B-cell-depleted T cells, or PBMCs. The dataset comprised deeply sampled blood TCRbeta repertoires from subjects exposed to, actively infected with, or recovered from COVID-19. The repertoires were made available in a free public database intended to serve as a resource for research on the immune response to SARS-CoV-2. Samples came from the ongoing ImmuneRACE study (first 160 participants) plus 1,254 subjects from 6 global collaborators. The sample metadata nearly always contained a de-identified subject ID, COVID-19 status, age in years and sex. Where available, HLA class I and class II types were obtained from metadata supplied by the sample provider rather than from assay-based typing. What the work shows at the level of the full study, not this receptor alone: The amount of clinical and demographic metadata varied by source and participant and was provided uncurated.

TCRbeta CDR3 regions were amplified from genomic DNA by means of the immunoSEQ Assay, a bias-controlled multiplex PCR. Turning to the authors' computational methods: Nucleated cell counts per sample were estimated from amplification of reference gene primers within the assay. To quantify the absolute abundance of each unique TCRbeta CDR3 rearrangement, sequence reads were collapsed and filtered. For each sample, productive Simpson clonality was calculated as the square root of Simpson's diversity index across productive rearrangements. TCRdb took over this immuneACCESS table, retaining in-frame rearrangements with V and J assigned. Such tables are incomplete; in checked studies, under half of the missing clones stem from an unresolved V gene, and the remainder is unexplained. The V and J calls and the clone size are those of that table, but D and trimming were determined from the DNA. The sample table contains about 82,000 clones; only one count was recorded for 75% to 90% of them. Of the sample, around 11% is held by the ten largest clones.

Inclusive of the bounding cysteine and phenylalanine, the CDR3 is 16 residues long. Only the CDR3 DNA stays, 48 bases, in frame from base 1. The germline V and J ends show losses of 5 bases and 4 bases respectively, and no gene match explains 12 bases of the junction. Via the germline V gene (reference sequence), CDR1 is MNHEY and CDR2 SMNVEV. Notes on this clone: Its antigen is still unknown. Base qualities were left out, and no much larger clone turns up one base away.

Whole blood was collected in K2EDTA tubes by collaborating institutions according to the institutions' own protocols. For TCRbeta analysis, collaborators shipped samples in one of three forms: frozen whole blood, isolated PBMCs, or DNA extracted from either of those sample types. This TCR came from a woman in her 40s with active or convalescent COVID-19. The V and J genes are TRBV27 and TRBJ1-2, and 8 junctional nucleotides match TRBD1. Sample: peripheral blood. The DNA is TGTGCCAGCAGTCTCTCCGGACAGGGTACCACCTATGGCTACACCTTC. Its translation reads: CASSLSGQGTTYGYTF.